Listed below are T cell receptor beta chains from one sample, sequenced in a study of response to subunit inactivated influenza vaccine. A single record per CDR3 protein comes from TCRdb applying MiXCR to the RT-PCR reads. Here the sample spans about 570,000 distinct CDR3 sequences, roughly 12% being singletons. Another study also made use of these data, one on T cells expressing NK-cell markers.

This specimen consisted of PBMCs from blood, obtained on the day of vaccination. Receptors were obtained from a man aged 45-65 years who received an inactivated influenza vaccine. The CDR3 runs from the conserved cysteine through the conserved F or W. A D gene is named only where the DNA matches it firmly. Not every row has a clone size; where given, it reads once, few, many or a size class.

clone_size: many
j_call: TRBJ2-1
v_call: TRBV12-3/TRBV12-4
d_call: TRBD2
cdr3_aa: CASRSGGAVNEQFF
cdr3_nt: TGTGCCAGCCGGTCGGGGGGGGCGGTGAATGAGCAGTTCTTC

clone_size: -
j_call: TRBJ1-5
v_call: TRBV6-2/TRBV6-3
d_call: -
cdr3_aa: CASSYSVRNQPQHF
cdr3_nt: TGTGCCAGCAGTTACTCGGTTCGCAATCAGCCCCAGCATTTT

clone_size: -
j_call: TRBJ2-1
v_call: TRBV12-3/TRBV12-4
d_call: -
cdr3_aa: CASSSTDYNEQFF
cdr3_nt: TGTGCCAGCTCGAGCACTGACTACAATGAGCAGTTCTTC

clone_size: few
j_call: TRBJ2-1
v_call: TRBV11-2
d_call: -
cdr3_aa: CASSLAPRVEQFF
cdr3_nt: TGTGCCAGCAGCTTAGCCCCCCGCGTTGAGCAGTTCTTC

clone_size: few
j_call: TRBJ2-5
v_call: TRBV28
d_call: TRBD2
cdr3_aa: CASSSAGERGETQYF
cdr3_nt: TGTGCCAGCAGCTCAGCGGGGGAGCGAGGGGAGACCCAGTACTTC

clone_size: few
j_call: TRBJ2-3
v_call: TRBV10-1
d_call: TRBD2
cdr3_aa: CASSERGASTDTQYF
cdr3_nt: TGCGCCAGCAGCGAGCGGGGGGCAAGCACAGATACGCAGTATTTT

clone_size: many
j_call: TRBJ1-1
v_call: TRBV6-2/TRBV6-3
d_call: -
cdr3_aa: CAAWGPMGVTEAFF
cdr3_nt: TGTGCCGCATGGGGACCCATGGGGGTCACTGAAGCTTTCTTT

clone_size: -
j_call: TRBJ2-3
v_call: TRBV7-2
d_call: -
cdr3_aa: CASSLPRRKSTDTQYF
cdr3_nt: TGTGCCAGCAGCTTACCACGAAGAAAGAGCACAGATACGCAGTATTTT

clone_size: -
j_call: TRBJ2-1
v_call: TRBV12-2
d_call: -
cdr3_aa: CASRLGGLERRNEQFF
cdr3_nt: TGTGCAAGTCGCTTAGGGGGACTAGAGAGGAGGAATGAGCAGTTCTTC

clone_size: few
j_call: TRBJ1-6
v_call: TRBV7-9
d_call: -
cdr3_aa: CASSLEGAYVLLHF
cdr3_nt: TGTGCCAGCAGCTTAGAGGGCGCTTACGTCCTCCTCCACTTT

clone_size: few
j_call: TRBJ1-5
v_call: TRBV20-1
d_call: TRBD1
cdr3_aa: CSARTDRGSNQPQHF
cdr3_nt: TGCAGTGCTAGAACGGACAGGGGGTCCAATCAGCCCCAGCATTTT

clone_size: -
j_call: TRBJ1-4
v_call: TRBV14
d_call: -
cdr3_aa: CASSQGGLSGKLFF
cdr3_nt: TGTGCCAGCAGCCAAGGGGGACTTTCGGGAAAACTGTTTTTT

clone_size: few
j_call: TRBJ2-4
v_call: TRBV6-1
d_call: TRBD1
cdr3_aa: CASSKGATKNIQYF
cdr3_nt: TGTGCCAGCAGTAAGGGGGCCACTAAAAACATTCAGTACTTC

clone_size: once
j_call: TRBJ1-4
v_call: TRBV20-1
d_call: TRBD1
cdr3_aa: CSAPRTGVGEKLFF
cdr3_nt: TGCAGTGCTCCCCGGACAGGAGTGGGTGAAAAACTGTTTTTT

clone_size: many
j_call: TRBJ2-2
v_call: TRBV5-1
d_call: TRBD1
cdr3_aa: CASSSDRRNTGELFF
cdr3_nt: TGCGCCAGCAGCTCGGACAGGAGGAACACCGGGGAGCTGTTTTTT

clone_size: -
j_call: TRBJ2-4
v_call: TRBV6-5
d_call: -
cdr3_aa: CASSFGQGKNIQYF
cdr3_nt: TGTGCCAGCAGTTTCGGACAAGGCAAAAACATTCAGTACTTC

clone_size: few
j_call: TRBJ1-1
v_call: TRBV12-3/TRBV12-4
d_call: TRBD1
cdr3_aa: CASTPLPGGASTEAFF
cdr3_nt: TGTGCCAGCACTCCCCTCCCAGGGGGTGCGAGTACTGAAGCTTTCTTT